Listed here are 20 T cell receptor beta chains from one sample, sequenced in a study of graft-versus-host responses after intestinal transplantation. No antigens are known for them. Measured with immunoSEQ multiplex PCR; TCRdb has only the in-frame clones, and not every one. The sample contains roughly 99,000 clones, 87% of which appear only once. This material consisted of unstimulated CD4+ T cells sorted from spleen or lymph node cells, taken before transplant. These receptors were taken from a human donor who was the organ donor for an intestinal transplant.

This clone is a singleton in its sample. The V call is TRBV12-5, the J call TRBJ2-1; a weak D match, TRBD1 (6 bases). Germline CDR1 and CDR2: LGHNT and FRNRAP. The CDR3 length is 17 residues. V was trimmed by 2 bases and J by 0 bases, leaving 14 bases between them. CDR3 nucleotides: TGTGCTAGTGGTTTGCGGATCCAGGGGATCTCCTACAATGAGCAGTTCTTC. This encodes CASGLRIQGISYNEQFF.

The genes are TRBV5-1 and TRBJ2-2, with no clear D. Deletions cut 4 bases from V and 1 base from J, with 11 bases between. Germline lookup yields CDR1 SGHRS and CDR2 YFSETQ. CDR3 length equals 15 residues. For the CDR3, the DNA is TGCGCCAGCAGCCTTCTGACCTGGAACACCGGGGAGCTGTTTTTT. Its protein product is CASSLLTWNTGELFF.

Comment on this clone: At one of its ends the junction is not consistent with the germline gene, which may arise from a read error. Other DNA sequences in this specimen translate into the identical CDR3. The chain has TRBV2 and TRBJ2-2; 10 nucleotides match TRBD2. The germline CDR1 and CDR2 sequences are SNHLY and FYNNEI. The CDR3 sequence is 16 residues long. The CDR3 DNA is TGCGCCAGCAGATCTTGGACTAGCGGAAACACCGGGGAGCTGTTTTTT. It specifies CASRSWTSGNTGELFF.

The chain uses TRBV27 and TRBJ2-7, with D tentatively TRBD1 (7 bases). Trimming took off 3 bases at V and 0 bases at J, with 15 bases between the two ends. Germline CDR1 and CDR2: MNHEY and SMNVEV (reference sequence). The CDR3 extends over 16 amino acids. This CDR3 is CASSLDRTTSSYEQYF. The CDR3, as DNA: TGTGCCAGCAGTTTGGACAGGACTACTAGCTCCTACGAGCAGTACTTC.

The gene calls are TRBV7-6 and TRBJ1-3; D gene ambiguous. This CDR3 comprises 17 residues. Deletions cut 2 bases from V and 4 bases from J, with 18 bases between. Germline CDR1 is SGHVS and CDR2 is FNYEAQ. As DNA, the CDR3 is TGTGCCAGCAGCTTATATCCCCCTAGCGGGCCCGGAAACACCATATATTTT. Translated, it gives CASSLYPPSGPGNTIYF. Filled out from reference TRBV7-6 and TRBJ1-3, the complete variable domain reads GAGVSQSPRYKVTKRGQDVALRCDPISGHVSLYWYRQALGQGPEFLTYFNYEAQQDKSGLPNDRFSAERPEGSISTLTIQRTEQRDSAMYRCASSLYPPSGPGNTIYFGEGSWLTVV.

This chain uses TRBV7-9 with TRBJ2-3; D is unclear. Germline CDR1 and CDR2: SEHNR and FQNEAQ (reference sequence). This CDR3 contains 12 residues. The V gene lost 3 bases and the J gene lost 0 bases, with 1 base spanning the gap. CDR3 DNA: TGTGCCAGCAGCTTGAGCACAGATACGCAGTATTTT. It translates to CASSLSTDTQYF.

V and J are TRBV5-1 and TRBJ2-3, with D perhaps matching TRBD1 (6 bases). The CDR3 covers 16 residues. Trimming pared 4 bases from V and 3 bases from J, leaving 18 bases between. Germline CDR1 and CDR2: SGHRS and YFSETQ. The CDR3 reads CASSEIGQTITDTQYF. The CDR3 coding sequence is TGCGCCAGCAGCGAGATAGGACAGACTATAACAGATACGCAGTATTTT.

This chain links TRBV5-8 with TRBJ1-1; D gene unclear. From germline, CDR1 is SGHTS and CDR2 YDEGEE. The CDR3 loop spans 15 amino acids. With 4 bases removed from V and 0 bases from J, the gap between germline ends came to 13 bases. DNA for the CDR3: TGTGCCAGCAGCCTTCCCGCCGCCCTGAACACTGAAGCTTTCTTT. This codes for CASSLPAALNTEAFF.

The J gene is TRBJ1-1, the V gene TRBV10-3, with D unclear. This CDR3 has 14 residues. Trimming removed 2 bases at V and 1 base at J, with 8 bases between. CDR1 is ENHRY and CDR2 is SYGVKD in the germline V gene. CDR3 nucleotides: TGTGCCATCAGTGAGCTGACGCGGAACACTGAAGCTTTCTTT. This encodes CAISELTRNTEAFF.

The chain employs TRBV7-9 and TRBJ2-3; D is perhaps TRBD2 (5 bases). CDR1 and CDR2 (germline): SEHNR, FQNEAQ (reference sequence). The V gene lost 0 bases and the J gene lost 4 bases, with 5 bases spanning the gap. This CDR3 has 13 amino acids. The CDR3 sequence: CASSLAGADTQYF. CDR3 nucleotides: TGTGCCAGCAGCTTAGCGGGAGCAGATACGCAGTATTTT.

The rearrangement joins TRBV7-8 to TRBJ1-5; TRBD1 matches at 8 bases. Germline CDR1 SGHVS, CDR2 FQNEAQ. CDR3 length equals 13 residues. V lost 7 bases and J lost 4; bases outside the gene matches: 3. The CDR3 sequence is CASTRQGNQPQHF. DNA for the CDR3: TGTGCCAGCACCCGACAGGGGAATCAGCCCCAGCATTTT.

V gene TRBV5-1 combines with J gene TRBJ1-2, with unresolved D. The length of the CDR3 is 12 residues. Trimming shortened V by 4 bases and J by 6 bases, and 10 bases separated the two germline ends. Germline lookup yields CDR1 SGHRS and CDR2 YFSETQ. The CDR3 DNA sequence: TGCGCCAGCAGCATCGACACCCATGGCTACACCTTC. Its protein is CASSIDTHGYTF.

With regard to this clone: The sample contains more than one DNA sequence encoding this CDR3. This chain connects TRBV18 to TRBJ1-1, with no clear D. Germline V gene lookup returns CDR1 KGHSH and CDR2 LQKENI. The length of the CDR3 is 13 residues. Deletions cut 6 bases from V and 1 base from J, with 9 bases between. The CDR3: CASSPTWNTEAFF. The CDR3 region has the DNA TGTGCCAGCTCCCCAACCTGGAACACTGAAGCTTTCTTT.

The chain recombines TRBV11-2 with TRBJ2-4; no reliable D call. The CDR3 runs 15 residues. Trimming took off 3 bases at V and 0 bases at J, with 9 bases between the two ends. From germline, CDR1 is SGHAT and CDR2 FQNNGV. CDR3 in DNA: TGTGCCAGCAGCTTTGGGTTAATAGCCAAAAACATTCAGTACTTC. Amino acids: CASSFGLIAKNIQYF.

As for this clone: The same CDR3 can be traced to other DNA sequences in this sample. The chain links TRBV5-5 to TRBJ2-1, with TRBD2 identical over 7 bases. This CDR3 region has 15 residues. CDR1 is SGHKS, CDR2 YYEKEE, per germline (reference sequence). J lost 4 bases, V lost 0 bases, and 4 bases had no gene match. The CDR3 sequence is CASSLGLAVYNEQFF. CDR3 in DNA: TGTGCCAGCAGCTTGGGCCTAGCGGTATACAATGAGCAGTTCTTC.

The chain joins TRBV27 to TRBJ1-2, with 8 bases that match TRBD1. This CDR3 has 15 residues. CDR1 is MNHEY and CDR2 is SMNVEV in the germline V gene (reference sequence). The ends lost 6 bases at V and 3 bases at J; junction bases unmatched: 9. CDR3 loop: CASRDRGLGYYGYTF. In DNA, the CDR3 is TGTGCCAGCAGAGACAGGGGCCTTGGGTACTATGGCTACACCTTC.

The chain links TRBV7-3 to TRBJ1-4, with a weak D call TRBD1 (5 bases). The CDR3 runs 14 residues. Trimming took 3 bases from V and 3 from J, leaving 8 bases between them. Germline V gives CDR1 SGHTA, CDR2 FQGTGA. The CDR3: CASSFGHSNEKLFF. DNA for the CDR3: TGTGCCAGCAGCTTCGGACACTCTAATGAAAAACTGTTTTTT.

The V and J genes are TRBV6-6 and TRBJ1-1; D not resolved. The CDR3 has 14 residues. Germline lookup yields CDR1 MNHNY and CDR2 SVGAGI (reference sequence). Trimming took 6 bases from V and 2 from J, leaving 13 bases between them. The CDR3 reads CASSQRTVNTEAFF. For the CDR3, the DNA is TGTGCCAGCAGCCAACGGACTGTCAACACTGAAGCTTTCTTT.

The chain couples TRBV6-1 to TRBJ2-7; D is perhaps TRBD1 or TRBD2 (5 bases each). The CDR3 spans 14 residues. The germline CDR1 and CDR2 sequences are MNHNS and SASEGT. V lost 8 bases, J lost 6 bases, and 20 bases lay in between. This CDR3 is CASAQLGVSLEQYF. In nucleotides, the CDR3 is TGTGCCAGCGCCCAACTAGGGGTGTCTCTCGAGCAGTACTTC.

This chain uses TRBV18 with TRBJ2-7, with a tentative D call TRBD2 (6 bases). Germline CDR1 and CDR2: KGHSH and LQKENI. There are 14 residues in the CDR3. Between the trimmed V and J ends, which lost 5 bases and 0 bases, there was a span of 11 bases. The CDR3 coding sequence is TGTGCCAGCTCAGTAACCGGGAGCTCCTACGAGCAGTACTTC. This translates into CASSVTGSSYEQYF. Combining the CDR3 with reference TRBV18 and TRBJ2-7 gives the whole variable domain NAGVMQNPRHLVRRRGQEARLRCSPMKGHSHVYWYRQLPEEGLKFMVYLQKENIIDESGMPKERFSAEFPKEGPSILRIQQVVRGDSAAYFCASSVTGSSYEQYFGPGTRLTVT.